A single sample gave rise to the 26 T cell receptor beta chains below, sequenced in a study of T cells in Graves' hyperthyroidism and ophthalmopathy. RNA transcripts served as the template for amplifying TCR beta CDR3 regions. The study used the HTBI primer set for a first-round RT-PCR of the TCR CDR3. TCRdb called the multiplex PCR reads again in MiXCR, with one record for every CDR3 protein. This sample carries roughly 650,000 distinct CDR3 sequences, 16% of them seen once, and the ten largest clones take roughly 3.3%. The sequencing input was blood. These receptors came from a woman in her forties with Graves' ophthalmopathy.

As DNA, the CDR3 is TGTGCCAGCAGCAGAATAGCGGGATTGGCGGCAGATACGCAGTATTTT. It yields the protein CASSRIAGLAADTQYF. The chain links TRBV3-1 to TRBJ2-3, with 8 nucleotides matching TRBD2. The CDR3 is made up of 16 amino acids. Trimming removed 5 bases from V and 4 bases from J; junction bases left unmatched: 11. Germline CDR1 reads LGHDT; CDR2 reads YNNKEL (reference sequence).

This clonotype showed up many times. The chain links TRBV30 to TRBJ2-5, with D hard to call. Trimming took off 1 base at V and 5 bases at J, with 11 bases between the two ends. The germline V gene encodes CDR1 GTSNPN and CDR2 SVGIG (reference sequence). This CDR3 has 13 amino acids. The CDR3 coding sequence is TGTGCCTGGAGTGCCCGAAGGTTCGAGACCCAGTACTTC. It yields the protein CAWSARRFETQYF.

The table lists this clonotype with a few counts. This chain uses TRBV27 with TRBJ1-2; tentatively, D is TRBD1 (5 bases). Per the germline V gene, CDR1 is MNHEY and CDR2 is SMNVEV (reference sequence). CDR3 length: 16 amino acids. The germline V and J ends were trimmed by 2 bases and 4 bases, with 17 bases remaining between them. CDR3 sequence reads: CASSLKSAAGSYGYTF. The DNA for the CDR3 is TGTGCCAGCAGTTTAAAGTCAGCGGCAGGGTCCTATGGCTACACCTTC.

Points on this clonotype: This may stem from a read error, because a much larger clone lies one nucleotide away. The CDR3 nucleotides read TGTGCCAGCAGCAAAGGGCTCCGCACAGATACGCAGTATTTT. This codes for CASSKGLRTDTQYF. The chain recombines TRBV5-5 with TRBJ2-3, with no clear D. Trimming shortened V by 4 bases and J by 1 base, and 10 bases separated the two germline ends. The CDR3 has 14 residues. The germline CDR1 and CDR2 sequences are SGHKS and YYEKEE (reference sequence). Combining the CDR3 with reference TRBV5-5 and TRBJ2-3 gives the whole variable domain DAGVTQSPTHLIKTRGQQVTLRCSPISGHKSVSWYQQVLGQGPQFIFQYYEKEERGRGNFPDRFSARQFPNYSSELNVNALLLGDSALYLCASSKGLRTDTQYFGPGTRLTVL.

The chain combines TRBV2 with TRBJ1-5; 7 bases are shared with TRBD1. The germline V gene has CDR1 SNHLY and CDR2 FYNNEI. This CDR3 region has 17 residues. J gave up 2 bases and V 2 bases, and 9 bases lay outside the gene matches. The CDR3 bases are TGTGCCAGCAGTGAACGGACAGGAAGGAGTGGCAATCAGCCCCAGCATTTT. Translated, it gives CASSERTGRSGNQPQHF.

This clonotype was seen repeatedly, ten times or more. The chain recombines TRBV30 with TRBJ2-5; D gene ambiguous. This CDR3 region has 11 residues. V was clipped by 1 base and J by 5 bases, with 5 bases between them. Per germline, CDR1 GTSNPN and CDR2 SVGIG (reference sequence). The CDR3, as DNA: TGTGCCTGGAGTGGTCAGGAGACCCAGTACTTC. Amino acid sequence: CAWSGQETQYF.

This clonotype appeared many times. The chain is built from TRBV12-3 or TRBV12-4 and TRBJ1-1, with unresolved D. The CDR3 contains 13 residues. Trimming removed 2 bases at V and 4 bases at J, with 8 bases between. CDR3 region: CASSLLGPTEAFF. For the CDR3, the DNA is TGTGCCAGCAGTTTACTCGGGCCCACTGAAGCTTTCTTT.

In its sample, this clonotype was seen a few times. The chain carries TRBV4-1 and TRBJ1-5; D gene ambiguous. CDR1 and CDR2 from the germline V gene are MGHRA and YSYEKL. The V and J ends lost 1 base and 1 base respectively, with 8 bases between them. The CDR3 spans 15 residues. In DNA, the CDR3 is TGCGCCAGCAGCCAAGGAGGGAACAGCAATCAGCCCCAGCATTTT. Translation: CASSQGGNSNQPQHF.

This clonotype was observed a handful of times. The CDR3 sequence is CAGSSGTVSLYNEQFF. CDR3 DNA: TGTGCCGGTTCCTCCGGGACAGTGAGTTTGTACAATGAGCAGTTCTTC. This chain joins TRBV2 and TRBJ2-1; 7 nucleotides align to TRBD1. Germline V gene data show CDR1 as SNHLY and CDR2 as FYNNEI. This CDR3 has 16 residues. J gave up 4 bases and V 11 bases, and 17 bases lay outside the gene matches.

This clonotype was recorded many times. The chain uses TRBV20-1 and TRBJ2-1, with D tentatively TRBD2 (7 bases). The germline CDR1 and CDR2 sequences are DFQATT and SNEGSKA (reference sequence). This CDR3 is built from 17 residues. The CDR3 nucleotides read TGCAGCTTAGAGAGGGGTTCCGGGGGGCAATCCTACAATGAGCAGTTCTTC. It yields the protein CSLERGSGGQSYNEQFF.

Ten or more counts support this clonotype. The V and J genes are TRBV11-2 and TRBJ1-1, with TRBD1 as a possible D gene (6 bases). Germline CDR1 reads SGHAT; CDR2 reads FQNNGV. The CDR3 totals 16 residues. Trimming removed 2 bases from V and 4 bases from J, with 17 bases in between. The CDR3 bases are TGTGCCAGCAGCTTACCGACAGGAGGAATAGGCACTGAAGCTTTCTTT. It specifies CASSLPTGGIGTEAFF.

This clonotype was observed many times. J is TRBJ1-1 and V is TRBV6-6; D not certain. The CDR3 loop spans 18 amino acids. The V and J ends lost 1 base and 4 bases respectively, with 22 bases between them. Germline V CDR1 and CDR2: MNHNY, SVGAGI (reference sequence). The CDR3 protein is CASSYFKPGPGKITEAFF. CDR3 DNA: TGTGCCAGCAGTTACTTTAAACCGGGCCCGGGGAAAATCACTGAAGCTTTCTTT.

This clonotype was seen only a few times. An end of the junction differs from the germline gene, which may be a read error. CDR3 DNA: TGTGCTAGCAGCCGCCTAGCGGGGTGGTCAGATACGCAGTATTTT. Its protein is CASSRLAGWSDTQYF. The rearrangement joins TRBV7-7 to TRBJ2-3, with 9 bases fitting TRBD2. The germline CDR1 and CDR2 sequences are SSHAT and FNYEAQ (reference sequence). CDR3 length equals 15 residues.

At least ten counts were recorded for this clonotype. The rearrangement links TRBV2 to TRBJ2-7; D not resolved. CDR3 size: 15 residues. Germline loops: CDR1 SNHLY, CDR2 FYNNEI. Trimming removed 2 bases from V and 2 bases from J, with 13 bases in between. The chain's CDR3 is CASSEPGRSTYEQYF. DNA of the CDR3: TGTGCCAGCAGTGAACCAGGACGGAGCACCTACGAGCAGTACTTC.

This clonotype appeared a single time. This chain links TRBV2 with TRBJ2-3, with D possibly being TRBD1 or TRBD2 (5 bases each). CDR1 is SNHLY, CDR2 FYNNEI, per germline. This CDR3 has 15 residues. The V and J ends lost 2 bases and 0 bases respectively, with 9 bases between them. The chain's CDR3 is CASSEKRGSTDTQYF. CDR3 bases: TGTGCCAGCAGTGAAAAACGGGGCAGCACAGATACGCAGTATTTT.

This clonotype was counted ten times or more. The rearrangement joins TRBV29-1 to TRBJ2-7; 12 bases fit TRBD1. J gave up 5 bases and V 4 bases, and 6 bases lay outside the gene matches. CDR3 length: 14 amino acids. The germline V gene has CDR1 SQVTM and CDR2 ANQGSEA. The CDR3 sequence: CSVGGTGGGDEQYF. The CDR3 DNA is TGCAGCGTTGGAGGGACAGGGGGCGGCGACGAGCAGTACTTC.

The CDR3 reads CATSDSTSGRSSEQYF. For the CDR3, the DNA is TGTGCCACCAGTGACTCAACTAGCGGGAGATCTAGTGAGCAGTACTTC. This chain connects TRBV24-1 to TRBJ2-7; the match to TRBD2 covers 11 bases. V dropped 4 bases and J dropped 7; count of bases not matched to a gene: 11. Germline-derived CDR1 and CDR2 are KGHDR and SFDVKD. The CDR3 has 16 amino acids.

The genes are TRBV2 and TRBJ2-2; 10 nucleotides line up with TRBD1. The V gene end was trimmed by 4 bases and the J gene end by 7 bases; junction bases not matched to a gene: 6. The CDR3 has 15 amino acids. Germline V gives CDR1 SNHLY, CDR2 FYNNEI. This CDR3 is CASSGDRGFDGELFF. The CDR3 DNA reads TGTGCCAGCAGTGGGGACAGGGGATTTGACGGGGAGCTGTTTTTT.

V and J are TRBV5-4 and TRBJ1-1; the D is unclear. V lost 2 bases and J 1 base, leaving 12 bases between the germline ends. This CDR3 contains 15 residues. Germline CDR1 is SGHNT and CDR2 is YYREEE (reference sequence). CDR3 DNA sequence: TGTGCCAGCAGCTTTGGGGTTGATTCGAACACTGAAGCTTTCTTT. Protein: CASSFGVDSNTEAFF.

Ten or more counts support this clonotype. This sequence joins TRBV20-1 and TRBJ2-1; D is perhaps TRBD1 (5 bases). V lost 0 bases to trimming and J lost 8 bases, with 17 bases between them. Germline CDR1 is DFQATT and CDR2 is SNEGSKA (reference sequence). There are 15 residues in the CDR3. CDR3 sequence reads: CSARDWAGVGDEQFF. The DNA for the CDR3 is TGCAGTGCTAGAGATTGGGCAGGCGTAGGGGATGAGCAGTTCTTC.

This clonotype was seen many times. The chain combines TRBV30 with TRBJ2-1; D call uncertain. The V gene lost 6 bases and the J gene lost 4 bases, with 7 bases spanning the gap. This CDR3 contains 11 residues. Germline CDR1 GTSNPN, CDR2 SVGIG (reference sequence). CDR3 residues: CACLEYNEQFF. The CDR3 bases are TGTGCCTGTTTAGAGTACAATGAGCAGTTCTTC.

This clonotype was observed a handful of times. This sequence joins TRBV20-1 and TRBJ2-2; D is uncertain. The germline gives CDR1 DFQATT, CDR2 SNEGSKA (reference sequence). Trimming took off 2 bases at V and 0 bases at J, with 4 bases between the two ends. The CDR3 runs 13 residues. The CDR3 here is CSARYANTGELFF. CDR3 bases: TGCAGTGCTAGATATGCGAACACCGGGGAGCTGTTTTTT.

This clonotype was recorded a few times. This sequence joins TRBV2 and TRBJ2-4; D is perhaps TRBD1 (6 bases). V shed 0 bases and J shed 5 bases, with 8 bases lying between them. This CDR3 has 14 residues. Germline CDR1 SNHLY, CDR2 FYNNEI. CDR3 nucleotides: TGTGCCAGCAGTGAAGCGGGGGCCGAAAACATTCAGTACTTC. Its translation is CASSEAGAENIQYF.

The rearrangement links TRBV19 to TRBJ2-3; TRBD2 matches at 14 bases. Germline V gives CDR1 LNHDA, CDR2 SQIVND (reference sequence). The V segment lost 10 bases and the J segment 1 base; nucleotides outside the gene matches: 10. CDR3 size: 17 residues. The CDR3 region is CATNQGLAGVGTDTQYF. CDR3 bases: TGTGCCACCAACCAGGGACTAGCGGGAGTGGGCACAGATACGCAGTATTTT.

The chain recombines TRBV7-8 with TRBJ2-7, with D unresolved. Between the trimmed V and J ends, which lost 5 bases and 3 bases, there was a span of 14 bases. CDR1 is SGHVS, CDR2 FQNEAQ, per germline. The CDR3 contains 14 residues. The CDR3 nucleotides are TGTGCCAGCAGCCCGACGGGCGCGTTCTACGAGCAGTACTTC. It is translated as CASSPTGAFYEQYF.

This clonotype was counted a few times. The chain joins TRBV19 to TRBJ1-2; the match to TRBD1 covers 7 bases. There are 13 residues in the CDR3. The germline CDR1 and CDR2 sequences are LNHDA and SQIVND (reference sequence). V dropped 8 bases and J dropped 6; count of bases not matched to a gene: 9. The CDR3 DNA reads TGTGCCAGTCAAACACAGGGGAAGGATGGCTACACCTTC. Amino acid sequence: CASQTQGKDGYTF.